Sequencing of this T cell receptor beta chain was carried out in a study of blood T cells in healthy people across ages. Study-wide findings and caveats: Compared with aged donors, long-lived donors showed fewer expanded clones, suggesting selection.

A J-beta primer mix and a sample-barcoded 5' primer were used in a second PCR of roughly 6 to 11 cycles. Any given sample supplied a minimum of 2.5 million CDR3-containing paired-end reads. TCRdb recomputed calls from the 5' RACE reads with MiXCR, one row per CDR3 protein. The sample shows over 1.5 million distinct CDR3 sequences, about 49% of them seen only once. The V and J ends lost 5 bases and 2 bases, in that order; junction bases with no gene match: 5. The CDR3 totals 15 residues. CDR1 and CDR2 from the germline V gene are SGHTA and FQGNSA. Remarks on this clonotype: Its cognate antigen is unknown.

The source is a middle-aged woman in good health. The sample consisted of blood. The chain is built from TRBV7-2 and TRBJ1-2; 10 bases are a match to TRBD1. The CDR3 coding sequence is TGTGCCAGCAGCCAAGACAGGGGGCCAAACTATGGCTACACCTTC. The encoded protein is CASSQDRGPNYGYTF.